These 20 T cell receptor beta chains originate from one sample sequenced in a study of T cell responses to AZD1222 COVID-19 vaccine. Generated by immunoSEQ multiplex PCR, the TCRdb table keeps only in-frame clones and is missing some. This sample has 100,000 to 150,000 clones, with approximately 90% found just once. Specimen: peripheral blood, collected on day 0 of AZD1222 vaccination. These receptors were obtained from an adult in good health.

The chain has TRBV25-1 and TRBJ2-7; D unclear. Germline V CDR1 and CDR2: MGHDK, SYGVNS. V was clipped by 9 bases and J by 0 bases, with 15 bases between them. The length of the CDR3 is 14 residues. This chain's CDR3 is CARVSPPSSYEQYF. The CDR3 DNA reads TGTGCCAGAGTTTCACCCCCGAGCTCCTACGAGCAGTACTTC.

The chain has TRBV30 and TRBJ1-5; 10 bases fit TRBD1. This CDR3 is 16 amino acids long. V lost 2 bases and J lost 4; bases outside the gene matches: 8. From germline, CDR1 is GTSNPN and CDR2 SVGIG (reference sequence). CDR3 sequence reads: CAWSFFGTGVNQPQHF. CDR3 in DNA: TGTGCCTGGAGTTTTTTTGGGACAGGGGTTAATCAGCCCCAGCATTTT.

The rearrangement uses TRBV28 and TRBJ2-1; the D gene is possibly TRBD2 (6 bases). The CDR3 has 12 residues. The V and J ends lost 8 bases and 1 base respectively, with 6 bases between them. Per germline, CDR1 MDHEN and CDR2 SYDVKM. DNA of the CDR3: TGTGCCAGCGGGGGGTCCTACAATGAGCAGTTCTTC. The encoded protein is CASGGSYNEQFF.

The rearrangement joins TRBV12-3 or TRBV12-4 to TRBJ2-7; D unresolved. CDR3 length: 12 residues. The V gene lost 5 bases and the J gene lost 7 bases, with 12 bases spanning the gap. This chain's CDR3 is CASSRLTREQYF. In DNA form, the CDR3 reads TGTGCCAGCAGTCGGCTGACGAGGGAGCAGTACTTC.

The rearrangement uses TRBV18 and TRBJ1-2; D unclear. The CDR3 totals 16 residues. Germline CDR1 is KGHSH and CDR2 is LQKENI. The V gene lost 5 bases and the J gene lost 4 bases, with 20 bases spanning the gap. The CDR3 nucleotides read TGTGCCAGCTCATTTACCGGGCCCAGTAACCCCTATGGCTACACCTTC. Translation gives CASSFTGPSNPYGYTF.

This clone was seen a single time. The chain uses TRBV18 and TRBJ2-5; unclear D gene. V lost 5 bases, J lost 3 bases, and 7 bases lay in between. The germline V gene encodes CDR1 KGHSH and CDR2 LQKENI. The CDR3 is 12 amino acids. The CDR3 nucleotides are TGTGCCAGCTCAAGTTCTAAAGAGACCCAGTACTTC. Its translation is CASSSSKETQYF.

The sample holds a few counts of this clone. This chain links TRBV28 with TRBJ2-7; D ambiguous. CDR3 length equals 12 residues. V was pared by 9 bases and J by 2 bases, with 11 bases between. Germline lookup yields CDR1 MDHEN and CDR2 SYDVKM. The CDR3 spells CASKEGAYEQYF. CDR3 DNA: TGTGCCAGTAAAGAAGGAGCCTACGAGCAGTACTTC.

The chain recombines TRBV10-1 with TRBJ1-1; D is unresolved. Germline V gene data show CDR1 as WNHNN and CDR2 as SYGVQD (reference sequence). Deletions cut 3 bases from V and 0 bases from J, with 5 bases between. This CDR3 comprises 13 residues. The CDR3 here is CASSDYLNTEAFF. The CDR3 coding sequence is TGCGCCAGCAGTGACTATTTGAACACTGAAGCTTTCTTT.

The genes are TRBV20-1 and TRBJ2-3, with TRBD2 matching over 8 bases. With 3 bases clipped from V and 3 bases from J, the junction kept 5 bases outside the gene matches. The germline CDR1 and CDR2 sequences are DFQATT and SNEGSKA (reference sequence). The CDR3 is 14 amino acids. This chain's CDR3 is CSASLAGITDTQYF. The CDR3 DNA sequence: TGCAGTGCTAGTTTAGCGGGGATTACAGATACGCAGTATTTT.

The CDR3 loop is CASKRTGFSYEQYF. The CDR3 DNA reads TGTGCCAGCAAAAGGACAGGGTTCTCCTACGAGCAGTACTTC. The gene calls are TRBV6-5 and TRBJ2-7, with 8 bases lining up with TRBD1. This CDR3 comprises 14 residues. Looked up from germline, CDR1 is MNHEY and CDR2 is SVGAGI. V lost 7 bases to trimming and J lost 0 bases; unmatched junction nucleotides: 5.

This chain joins TRBV19 and TRBJ1-3; D is uncertain. The germline V and J ends were trimmed by 2 bases and 4 bases, with 12 bases remaining between them. Germline V CDR1 and CDR2: LNHDA, SQIVND (reference sequence). The CDR3 contains 15 residues. The CDR3 spells CASSITRGFGNTIYF. CDR3 sequence (DNA): TGTGCCAGTAGTATAACTAGAGGTTTCGGAAACACCATATATTTT.

The chain has TRBV11-2 and TRBJ1-1; D remains unclear. CDR3 length equals 13 residues. Germline values: CDR1 SGHAT, CDR2 FQNNGV. The ends were cut back, 6 bases at V and 11 bases at J, with 19 bases in the middle. The CDR3 nucleotides are TGTGCCAGCAGACCCGGACCCAAGGGAGAGGCTTTCTTT. Translated, it gives CASRPGPKGEAFF.

The chain employs TRBV9 and TRBJ2-1; 7 bases are a match to TRBD2. The germline gives CDR1 SGDLS, CDR2 YYNGEE. The CDR3 contains 15 residues. Trimming cost V 0 bases and J 6 bases; bases outside gene matches: 6. CDR3 residues: CASSVGGGEGNEQFF. The CDR3 region has the DNA TGTGCCAGCAGCGTAGGCGGAGGGGAGGGCAATGAGCAGTTCTTC. The entire variable domain, with the rest obtained from reference TRBV9 and TRBJ2-1, is as follows: DSGVTQTPKHLITATGQRVTLRCSPRSGDLSVYWYQQSLDQGLQFLIQYYNGEERAKGNILERFSAQQFPDLHSELNLSSLELGDSALYFCASSVGGGEGNEQFFGPGTRLTVL.

The count of this clone is one. The chain uses TRBV5-1 and TRBJ2-2; D gene unclear. With 0 bases removed from V and 8 bases from J, the gap between germline ends came to 8 bases. The CDR3 covers 13 residues. CDR1 and CDR2 (germline): SGHRS, YFSETQ. As DNA, the CDR3 is TGCGCCAGCAGCTTGGCCGAACTTGGGGAGCTGTTTTTT. It yields the protein CASSLAELGELFF.

The rearrangement joins TRBV7-9 to TRBJ1-3, with D unclear. This CDR3 has 15 residues. Germline lookup yields CDR1 SEHNR and CDR2 FQNEAQ (reference sequence). V shed 1 base and J shed 1 base, with 8 bases lying between them. This CDR3 reads CASSLGGPSGNTIYF. Here the CDR3 DNA reads TGTGCCAGCAGCTTAGGAGGTCCGTCTGGAAACACCATATATTTT.

This rearrangement joins TRBV4-3 to TRBJ1-6, with D possibly being TRBD1 (5 bases). Trimming cost V 1 base and J 6 bases, with 13 bases left between them. The germline gives CDR1 LGHNA, CDR2 YSLEER. CDR3 size: 16 residues. CDR3 nucleotide sequence: TGCGCCAGCAGCCAAGCCCAGGGAACCCTTAATTCACCCCTCCACTTT. Translating gives CASSQAQGTLNSPLHF.

The chain carries TRBV3-1 (or the pseudogene TRBV3-2) and TRBJ1-6; D may be TRBD1 (5 bases). This CDR3 is 15 amino acids long. V gave up 4 bases and J gave up 7 bases, with 14 bases separating them. The germline gives CDR1 LGHDT, CDR2 YNNKEL (reference sequence). The CDR3 protein is CASSPWGGKNSPLHF. CDR3 bases: TGTGCCAGCAGCCCCTGGGGCGGAAAGAATTCACCCCTCCACTTT.

V usage is TRBV10-3 and J usage is TRBJ1-5, with D maybe TRBD1 (6 bases). The CDR3 spans 13 residues. Germline V gene sequence: CDR1 ENHRY, CDR2 SYGVKD. The V gene lost 5 bases and the J gene lost 5 bases, with 10 bases spanning the gap. Here the CDR3 reads CAISSTGHQPQHF. DNA of the CDR3: TGTGCCATCAGTTCGACAGGCCATCAGCCCCAGCATTTT.

The V gene is TRBV5-1, the J gene TRBJ1-6; possibly TRBD1 for D (6 bases). CDR1 and CDR2 (germline): SGHRS, YFSETQ. The CDR3 totals 14 residues. Trimming stripped 0 bases from V and 10 bases from J, with 11 bases between. This CDR3 reads CASSLDGGSSPLHF. DNA for the CDR3: TGCGCCAGCAGCTTGGACGGGGGCAGCTCACCCCTCCACTTT. Full variable domain (outside the CDR3, taken from reference TRBV5-1 and TRBJ1-6): KAGVTQTPRYLIKTRGQQVTLSCSPISGHRSVSWYQQTPGQGLQFLFEYFSETQRNKGNFPGRFSGRQFSNSRSEMNVSTLELGDSALYLCASSLDGGSSPLHFGNGTRLTVT.

This clone was observed a single time. The chain has TRBV7-2 and TRBJ1-2, with TRBD1 identical over 10 bases. This CDR3 comprises 12 residues. CDR1 SGHTA and CDR2 FQGNSA come from the germline V gene. Trimming removed 6 bases from V and 10 bases from J; junction bases left unmatched: 5. In DNA form, the CDR3 reads TGTGCCAGCAGAGCCGGGACAGGGGACTACACCTTC. Protein: CASRAGTGDYTF.